This T cell receptor (beta chain) came from a study of graft-versus-host responses after intestinal transplantation. Background on the study: Induction using anti-thymocyte globulin, followed by tacrolimus and steroids for two to three years, was given to all recipients.

Concerning this clone itself: Antigen specificity is unknown.

The V end lost 5 bases, the J end lost 2 bases, and 12 bases lay between the germline ends. The germline V gene has CDR1 ENHRY and CDR2 SYGVKD. The CDR3 totals 15 residues. The assay was immunoSEQ multiplex PCR, and TCRdb's table has in-frame clones only and misses some. The table includes roughly 99,000 clones, roughly 86% detected once. Findings of the study overall: GvH clones appeared in recipient marrow, some first in ileum or blood.

The source of this sequence is a human patient who received an intestinal transplant, so some T cells may come from the graft donor. The sample here was PBMCs, taken 255 days after intestinal transplant. The chain recombines TRBV10-3 with TRBJ2-2, with D tentatively TRBD1 (6 bases). This chain's CDR3 is CAISPGQANTGELFF. The CDR3 DNA is TGTGCCATCAGTCCGGGACAAGCCAACACCGGGGAGCTGTTTTTT.